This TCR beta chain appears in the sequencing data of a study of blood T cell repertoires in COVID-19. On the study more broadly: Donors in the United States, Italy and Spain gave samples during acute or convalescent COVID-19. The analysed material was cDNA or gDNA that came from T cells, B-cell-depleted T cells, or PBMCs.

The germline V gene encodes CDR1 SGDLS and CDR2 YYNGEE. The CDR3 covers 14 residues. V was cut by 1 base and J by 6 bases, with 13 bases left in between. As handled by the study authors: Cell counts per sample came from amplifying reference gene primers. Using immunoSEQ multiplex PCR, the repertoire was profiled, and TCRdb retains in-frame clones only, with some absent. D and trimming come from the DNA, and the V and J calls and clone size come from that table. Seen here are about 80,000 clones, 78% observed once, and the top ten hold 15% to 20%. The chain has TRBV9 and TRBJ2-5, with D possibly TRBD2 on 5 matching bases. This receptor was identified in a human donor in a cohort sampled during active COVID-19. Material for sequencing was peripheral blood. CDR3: CASSVLLDTKTQYF. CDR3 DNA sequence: TGTGCCAGCAGCGTATTACTAGATACGAAGACCCAGTACTTC.